The sequence of this TCR beta chain was determined in a study of cytomegalovirus exposure and HLA in healthy donors. Whole-study results and caveats: Apparent HLA restriction characterized most CMV-associated TCR beta chains in a later analysis.

Comments on this clone: The target antigen is unknown.

Germline assignment: CDR1 PRHDT and CDR2 FYEKMQ (reference sequence). The length of the CDR3 is 16 residues. V lost 6 bases to trimming and J lost 2 bases; unmatched junction nucleotides: 9. PCR used 60 Vbeta primers and 13 Jbeta primers. Produced via immunoSEQ multiplex PCR; TCRdb's table is partial and in-frame only. The sample has about 140,000 clones; 82% are singletons. The rearrangement links TRBV13 to TRBJ2-3; 9 nucleotides line up with TRBD1. The origin of this receptor is a man aged 30 to 39 in good health and CMV-seropositive. Source material: PBMCs. This CDR3 is CASSVTGGPATDTQYF. DNA for the CDR3: TGTGCCAGCAGTGTCACAGGGGGCCCTGCCACAGATACGCAGTATTTT.